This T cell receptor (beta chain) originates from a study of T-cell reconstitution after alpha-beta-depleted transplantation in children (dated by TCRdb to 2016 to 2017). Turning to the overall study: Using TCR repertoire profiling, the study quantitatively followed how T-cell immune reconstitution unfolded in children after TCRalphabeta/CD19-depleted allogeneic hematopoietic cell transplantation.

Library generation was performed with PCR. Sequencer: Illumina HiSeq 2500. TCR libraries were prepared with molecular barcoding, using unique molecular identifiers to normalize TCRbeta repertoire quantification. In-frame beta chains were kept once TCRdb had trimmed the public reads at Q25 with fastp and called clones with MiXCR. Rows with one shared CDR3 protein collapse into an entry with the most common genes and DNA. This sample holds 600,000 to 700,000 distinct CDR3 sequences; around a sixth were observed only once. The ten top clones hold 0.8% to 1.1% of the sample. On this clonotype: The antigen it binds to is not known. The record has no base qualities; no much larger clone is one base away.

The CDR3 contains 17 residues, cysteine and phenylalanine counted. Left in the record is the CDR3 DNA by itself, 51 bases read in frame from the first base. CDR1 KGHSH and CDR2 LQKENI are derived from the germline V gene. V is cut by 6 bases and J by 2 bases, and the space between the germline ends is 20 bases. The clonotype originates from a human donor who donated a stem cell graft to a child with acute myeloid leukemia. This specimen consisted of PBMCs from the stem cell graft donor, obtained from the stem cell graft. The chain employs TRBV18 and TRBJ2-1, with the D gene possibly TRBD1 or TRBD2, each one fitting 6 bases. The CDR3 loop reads CASSTRLGGLTYNEQFF. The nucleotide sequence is TGTGCCAGCTCGACCCGCTTAGGGGGGTTGACCTACAATGAGCAGTTCTTC.